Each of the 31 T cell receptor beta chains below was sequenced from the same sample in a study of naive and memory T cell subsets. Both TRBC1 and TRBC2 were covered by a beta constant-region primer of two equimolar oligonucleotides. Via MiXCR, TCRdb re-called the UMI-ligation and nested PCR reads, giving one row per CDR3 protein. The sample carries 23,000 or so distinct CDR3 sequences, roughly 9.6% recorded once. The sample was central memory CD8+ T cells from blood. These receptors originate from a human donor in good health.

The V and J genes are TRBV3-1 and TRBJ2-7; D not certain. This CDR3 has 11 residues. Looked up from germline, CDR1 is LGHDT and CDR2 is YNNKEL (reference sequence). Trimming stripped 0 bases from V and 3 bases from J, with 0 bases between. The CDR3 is CASSQDYEQYF. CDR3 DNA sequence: TGTGCCAGCAGCCAAGACTACGAGCAGTACTTC.

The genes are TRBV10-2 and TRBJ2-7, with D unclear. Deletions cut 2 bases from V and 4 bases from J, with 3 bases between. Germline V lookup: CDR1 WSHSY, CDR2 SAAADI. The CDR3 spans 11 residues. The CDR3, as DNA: TGCGCCAGCAGTGAGCCGTACGAGCAGTACTTC. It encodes CASSEPYEQYF.

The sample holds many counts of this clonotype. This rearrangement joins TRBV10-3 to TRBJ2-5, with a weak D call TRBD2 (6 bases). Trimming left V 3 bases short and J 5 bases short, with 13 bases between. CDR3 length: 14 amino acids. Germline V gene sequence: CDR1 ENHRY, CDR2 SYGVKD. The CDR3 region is CAISEGGKGETQYF. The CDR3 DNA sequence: TGTGCCATCAGTGAAGGAGGGAAAGGGGAGACCCAGTACTTC.

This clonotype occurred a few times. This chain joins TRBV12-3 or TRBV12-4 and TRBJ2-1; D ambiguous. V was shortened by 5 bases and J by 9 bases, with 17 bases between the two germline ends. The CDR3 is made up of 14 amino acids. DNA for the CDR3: TGTGCCAGCAGTCTACTCCCCGACGTTTCTGAGCAGTTCTTC. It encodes CASSLLPDVSEQFF.

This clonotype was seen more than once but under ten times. CDR3 bases: TGCGCCAGCAGTAGCGTCCGGGGGGCGAGGACTGAAGCTTTCTTT. The encoded protein is CASSSVRGARTEAFF. The chain has TRBV5-1 and TRBJ1-1; the D gene is possibly TRBD1 (6 bases). Germline CDR1 and CDR2: SGHRS and YFSETQ. The V and J ends lost 5 bases and 5 bases respectively, with 19 bases between them. The CDR3 is made up of 15 amino acids.

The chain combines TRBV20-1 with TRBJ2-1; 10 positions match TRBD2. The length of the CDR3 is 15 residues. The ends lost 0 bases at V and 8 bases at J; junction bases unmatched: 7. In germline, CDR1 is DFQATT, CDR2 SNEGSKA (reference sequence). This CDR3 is CSARDKLAGADEQFF. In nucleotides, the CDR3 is TGCAGTGCTAGAGATAAGCTAGCGGGAGCCGATGAGCAGTTCTTC.

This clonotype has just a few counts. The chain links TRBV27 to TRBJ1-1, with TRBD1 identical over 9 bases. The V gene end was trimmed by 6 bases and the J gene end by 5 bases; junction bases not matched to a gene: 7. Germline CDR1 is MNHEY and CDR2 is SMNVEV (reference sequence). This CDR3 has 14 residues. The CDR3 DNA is TGTGCCAGCAGGCCGACAGGGGGTGGAACTGAAGCTTTCTTT. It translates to CASRPTGGGTEAFF.

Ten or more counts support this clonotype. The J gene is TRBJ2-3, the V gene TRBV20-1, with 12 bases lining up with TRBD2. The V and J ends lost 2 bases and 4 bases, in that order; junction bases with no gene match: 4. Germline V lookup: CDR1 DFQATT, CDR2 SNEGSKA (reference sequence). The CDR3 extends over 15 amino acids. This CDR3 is CSARRLAGEADTQYF. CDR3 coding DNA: TGCAGTGCTAGACGACTAGCGGGAGAAGCAGATACGCAGTATTTT.

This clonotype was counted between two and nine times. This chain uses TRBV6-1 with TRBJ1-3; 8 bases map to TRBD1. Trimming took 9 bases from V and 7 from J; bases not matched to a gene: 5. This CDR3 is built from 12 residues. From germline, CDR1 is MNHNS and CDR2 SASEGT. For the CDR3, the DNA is TGTGCCAGTGGACAGGGTTGGAACACCATATATTTT. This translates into CASGQGWNTIYF.

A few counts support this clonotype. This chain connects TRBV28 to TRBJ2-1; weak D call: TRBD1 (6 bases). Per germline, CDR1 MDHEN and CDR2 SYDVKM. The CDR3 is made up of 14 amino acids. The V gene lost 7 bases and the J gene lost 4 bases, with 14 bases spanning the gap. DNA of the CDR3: TGTGCCAGCACGTCGGGACATACATACAATGAGCAGTTCTTC. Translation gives CASTSGHTYNEQFF.

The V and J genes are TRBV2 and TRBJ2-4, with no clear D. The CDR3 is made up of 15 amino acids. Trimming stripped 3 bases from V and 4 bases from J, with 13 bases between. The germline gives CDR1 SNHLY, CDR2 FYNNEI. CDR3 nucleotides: TGTGCCAGCAGTGAGATCCTAGAACTTAAAAACATTCAGTACTTC. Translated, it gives CASSEILELKNIQYF. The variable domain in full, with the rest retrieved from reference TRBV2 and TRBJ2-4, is EPEVTQTPSHQVTQMGQEVILRCVPISNHLYFYWYRQILGQKVEFLVSFYNNEISEKSEIFDDQFSVERPDGSNFTLKIRSTKLEDSAMYFCASSEILELKNIQYFGAGTRLSVL.

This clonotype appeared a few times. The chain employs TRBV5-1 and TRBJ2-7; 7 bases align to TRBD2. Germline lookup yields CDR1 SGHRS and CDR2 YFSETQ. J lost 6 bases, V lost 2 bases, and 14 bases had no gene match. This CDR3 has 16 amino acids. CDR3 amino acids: CASSFTLSGIRSEQYF. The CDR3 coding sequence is TGCGCCAGCAGCTTTACCCTCAGCGGGATTCGTTCCGAGCAGTACTTC.

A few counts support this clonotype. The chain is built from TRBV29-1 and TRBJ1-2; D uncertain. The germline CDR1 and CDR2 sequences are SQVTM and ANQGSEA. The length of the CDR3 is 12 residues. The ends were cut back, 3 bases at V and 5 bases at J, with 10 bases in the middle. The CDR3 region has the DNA TGCAGCGTTGAGTCAAACATTTATGGCTACACCTTC. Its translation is CSVESNIYGYTF.

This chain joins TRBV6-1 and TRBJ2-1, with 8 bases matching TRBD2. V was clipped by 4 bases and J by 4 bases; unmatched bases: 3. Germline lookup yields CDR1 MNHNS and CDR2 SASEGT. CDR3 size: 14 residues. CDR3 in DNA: TGTGCCAGCAGTGGTAGCGGGGATTACAATGAGCAGTTCTTC. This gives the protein CASSGSGDYNEQFF.

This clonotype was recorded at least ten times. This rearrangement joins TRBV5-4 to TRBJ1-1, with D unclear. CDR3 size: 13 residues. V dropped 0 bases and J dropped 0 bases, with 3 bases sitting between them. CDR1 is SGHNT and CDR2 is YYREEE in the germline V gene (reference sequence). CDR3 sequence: CASSLGLNTEAFF. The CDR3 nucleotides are TGTGCCAGCAGCTTGGGCCTGAACACTGAAGCTTTCTTT.

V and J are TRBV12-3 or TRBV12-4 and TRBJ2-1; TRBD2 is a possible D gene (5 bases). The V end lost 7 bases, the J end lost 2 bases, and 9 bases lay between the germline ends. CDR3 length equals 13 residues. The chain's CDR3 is CASKDGTYNEQFF. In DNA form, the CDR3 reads TGTGCCAGCAAAGACGGGACCTACAATGAGCAGTTCTTC.

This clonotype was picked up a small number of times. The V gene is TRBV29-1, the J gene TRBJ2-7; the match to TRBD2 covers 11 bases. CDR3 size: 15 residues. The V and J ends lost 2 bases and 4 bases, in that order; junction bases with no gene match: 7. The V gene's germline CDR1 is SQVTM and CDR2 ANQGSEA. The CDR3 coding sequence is TGCAGCGTTGAACTGACTAGCGGGAAGGTGTACGAGCAGTACTTC. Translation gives CSVELTSGKVYEQYF.

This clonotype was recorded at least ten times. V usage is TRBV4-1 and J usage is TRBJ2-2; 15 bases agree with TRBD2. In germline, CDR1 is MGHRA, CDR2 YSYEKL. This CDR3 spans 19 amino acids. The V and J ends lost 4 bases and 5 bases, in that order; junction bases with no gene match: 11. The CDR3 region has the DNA TGCGCCAGCAGCCTTGACCGGACTAGCGGGAGGGTACGGACCGGGGAGCTGTTTTTT. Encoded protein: CASSLDRTSGRVRTGELFF.

CDR3 bases: TGTGCCAGCAGCCACCCCGACGACTTGAGCGGGAGGGCTGCCGATACGCAGTATTTT. Translated, it gives CASSHPDDLSGRAADTQYF. This chain joins TRBV4-2 and TRBJ2-3, with 10 bases matching TRBD2. The CDR3 is made up of 19 amino acids. The germline CDR1 and CDR2 sequences are LGHNA and YNFKEQ. V shed 3 bases and J 6 bases; nucleotides not matched to a gene: 18.

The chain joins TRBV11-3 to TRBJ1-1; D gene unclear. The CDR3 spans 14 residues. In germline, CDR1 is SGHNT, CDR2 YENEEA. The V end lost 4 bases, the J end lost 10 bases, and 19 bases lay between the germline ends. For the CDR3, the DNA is TGTGCCAGCAGCTCCGACCGGAGCCCCCGGCGAGCTTTCTTT. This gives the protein CASSSDRSPRRAFF.

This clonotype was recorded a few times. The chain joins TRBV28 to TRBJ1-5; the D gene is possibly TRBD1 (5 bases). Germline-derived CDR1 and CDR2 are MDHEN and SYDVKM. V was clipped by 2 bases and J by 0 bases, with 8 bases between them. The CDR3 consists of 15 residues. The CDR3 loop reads CASSLRQNSNQPQHF. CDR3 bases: TGTGCCAGCAGTTTACGACAGAATAGCAATCAGCCCCAGCATTTT.

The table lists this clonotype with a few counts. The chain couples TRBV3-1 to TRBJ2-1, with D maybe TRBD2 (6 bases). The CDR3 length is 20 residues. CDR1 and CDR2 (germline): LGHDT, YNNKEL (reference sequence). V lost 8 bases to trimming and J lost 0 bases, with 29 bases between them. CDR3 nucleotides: TGTGCCAGCGGCGGAAGACATAGCGGACTAAGATTAAGCTCCTACAATGAGCAGTTCTTC. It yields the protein CASGGRHSGLRLSSYNEQFF.

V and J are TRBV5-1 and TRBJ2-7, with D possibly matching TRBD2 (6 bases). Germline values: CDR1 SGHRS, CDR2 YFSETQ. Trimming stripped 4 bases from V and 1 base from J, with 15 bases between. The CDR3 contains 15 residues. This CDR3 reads CASSPKGLSSYEQYF. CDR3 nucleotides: TGCGCCAGCAGCCCCAAGGGACTCTCGTCCTACGAGCAGTACTTC.

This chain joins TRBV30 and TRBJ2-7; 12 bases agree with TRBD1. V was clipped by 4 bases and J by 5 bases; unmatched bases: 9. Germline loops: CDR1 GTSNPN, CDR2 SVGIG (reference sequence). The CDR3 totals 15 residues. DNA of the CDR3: TGTGCCTGGACCTTGGGACAGGGGGCTTATCACGAGCAGTACTTC. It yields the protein CAWTLGQGAYHEQYF.

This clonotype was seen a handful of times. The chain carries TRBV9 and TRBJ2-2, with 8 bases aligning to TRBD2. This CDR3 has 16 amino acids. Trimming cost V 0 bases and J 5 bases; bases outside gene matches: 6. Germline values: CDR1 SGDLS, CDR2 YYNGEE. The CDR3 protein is CASSVGYSGSTGELFF. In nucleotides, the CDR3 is TGTGCCAGCAGCGTAGGGTACAGCGGGAGTACCGGGGAGCTGTTTTTT.

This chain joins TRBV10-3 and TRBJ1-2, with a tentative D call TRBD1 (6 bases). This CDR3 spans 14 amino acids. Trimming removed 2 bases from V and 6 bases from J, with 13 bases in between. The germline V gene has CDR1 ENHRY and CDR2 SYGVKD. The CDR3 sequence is CAISEKPGANGYTF. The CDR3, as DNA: TGTGCCATCAGTGAGAAGCCAGGGGCGAATGGCTACACCTTC.

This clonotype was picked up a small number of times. CDR3 bases: TGTGCCACCAGTGATTGGGGCAGGGCGCTAGCGAATGAGCAGTTCTTC. Amino acid sequence: CATSDWGRALANEQFF. The chain is built from TRBV24-1 and TRBJ2-1; TRBD2 might be the D (6 bases). Germline V gene sequence: CDR1 KGHDR, CDR2 SFDVKD. This CDR3 has 16 residues. Trimming took off 2 bases at V and 7 bases at J, with 17 bases between the two ends.

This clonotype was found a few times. The DNA for the CDR3 is TGTGCCAGCAGCTTGGCCGGGGGGACTAATGAAAAACTGTTTTTT. Encoded protein: CASSLAGGTNEKLFF. This chain joins TRBV5-5 and TRBJ1-4, with D tentatively TRBD1 (5 bases). V was cut by 0 bases and J by 2 bases, with 8 bases left in between. The CDR3 is made up of 15 amino acids. The germline CDR1 and CDR2 sequences are SGHKS and YYEKEE (reference sequence).

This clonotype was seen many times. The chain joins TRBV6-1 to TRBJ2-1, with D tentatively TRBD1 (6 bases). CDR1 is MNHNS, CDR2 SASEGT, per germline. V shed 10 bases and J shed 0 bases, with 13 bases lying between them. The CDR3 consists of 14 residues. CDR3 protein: CATRTVRSYNEQFF. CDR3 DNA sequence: TGTGCCACACGGACAGTTCGCTCCTACAATGAGCAGTTCTTC.

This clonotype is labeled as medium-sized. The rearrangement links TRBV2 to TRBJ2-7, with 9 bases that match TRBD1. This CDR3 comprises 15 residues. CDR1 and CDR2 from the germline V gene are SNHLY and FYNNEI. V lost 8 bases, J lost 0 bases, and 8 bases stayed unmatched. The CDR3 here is CASSMTGGFSYEQYF. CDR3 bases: TGTGCCAGCTCCATGACAGGGGGTTTCTCCTACGAGCAGTACTTC.

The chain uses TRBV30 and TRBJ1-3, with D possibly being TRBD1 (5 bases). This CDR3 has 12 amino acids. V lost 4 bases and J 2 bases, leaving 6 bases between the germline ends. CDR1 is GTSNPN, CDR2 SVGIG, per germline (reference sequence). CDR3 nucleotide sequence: TGTGCCTGGAAAGGGGCTGGAAACACCATATATTTT. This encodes CAWKGAGNTIYF.